This entry describes one TCR beta chain. Its antigen is not identified. Healthy bone marrow donors made up the donor group. This PCR relied on a set of 60 Vbeta primers and 13 Jbeta primers. Measured with immunoSEQ multiplex PCR; TCRdb has only the in-frame clones, and not every one. Of 80,000 to 95,000 clones listed, approximately 57% were seen once; the top ten hold under 8%. This record comes from a study of cytomegalovirus exposure and HLA in healthy donors. Study-wide findings and caveats: From TCR beta sequences, most subjects' HLA-A and HLA-B alleles were reportedly predicted accurately. Researchers reported in a later analysis that a missense DCLRE1C variant was tied to TCR beta V- and J-gene trimming.

Losses at the gene ends were 0 bases for V and 3 bases for J; bases not matched to a gene: 8. The V gene's germline CDR1 is SGHRS and CDR2 YFSETQ. This CDR3 is built from 16 residues. The chain employs TRBV5-1 and TRBJ1-2; 7 bases align to TRBD1. The sequencing sample was made of PBMCs. This TCR was recovered from a woman aged 25 to 39 in good health and CMV-seronegative. The CDR3, as DNA: TGCGCCAGCAGCTTGGCCAGCGGCAGGGGGGACTATGGCTACACCTTC. Protein sequence: CASSLASGRGDYGYTF.